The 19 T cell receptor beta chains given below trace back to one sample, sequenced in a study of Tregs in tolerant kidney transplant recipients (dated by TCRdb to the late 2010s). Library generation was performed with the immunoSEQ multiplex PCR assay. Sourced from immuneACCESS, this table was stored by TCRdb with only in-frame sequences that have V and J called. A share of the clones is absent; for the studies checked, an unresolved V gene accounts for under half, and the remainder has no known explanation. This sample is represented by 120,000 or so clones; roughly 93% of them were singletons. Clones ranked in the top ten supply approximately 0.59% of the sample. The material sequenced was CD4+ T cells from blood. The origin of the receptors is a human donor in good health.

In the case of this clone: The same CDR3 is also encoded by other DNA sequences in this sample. The CDR3 nucleotides read TGTGCCAGTAGTAGGGGGACCGGGGAGCTGTTTTTT. It translates to CASSRGTGELFF. The chain combines TRBV19 with TRBJ2-2; either TRBD1 or TRBD2 may fit D (5 bases each). Trimming shortened V by 4 bases and J by 5 bases, and 5 bases separated the two germline ends. Germline lookup yields CDR1 LNHDA and CDR2 SQIVND (reference sequence). The CDR3 covers 12 residues.

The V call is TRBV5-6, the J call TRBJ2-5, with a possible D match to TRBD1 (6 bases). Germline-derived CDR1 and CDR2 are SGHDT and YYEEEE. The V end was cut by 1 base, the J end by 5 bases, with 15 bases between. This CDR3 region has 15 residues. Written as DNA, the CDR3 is TGTGCCAGCAGCTTGATTCCGGACAGCTGGGAGACCCAGTACTTC. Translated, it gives CASSLIPDSWETQYF.

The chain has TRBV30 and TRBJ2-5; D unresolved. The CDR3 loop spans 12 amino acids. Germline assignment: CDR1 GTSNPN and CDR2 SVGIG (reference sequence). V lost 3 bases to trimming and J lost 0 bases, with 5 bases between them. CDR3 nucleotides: TGTGCCTGGAGAGGCAACCAAGAGACCCAGTACTTC. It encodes CAWRGNQETQYF.

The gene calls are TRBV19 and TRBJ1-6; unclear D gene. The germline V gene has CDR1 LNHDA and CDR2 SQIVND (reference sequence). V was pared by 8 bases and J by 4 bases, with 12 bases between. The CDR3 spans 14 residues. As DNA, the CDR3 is TGTGCCAGTGGGAGTGGCGATTATAATTCACCCCTCCACTTT. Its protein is CASGSGDYNSPLHF.

CDR3 DNA: TGTGCCAGCAGCGTAGCTACTAGCGGGGGAAGGTCACGCACAGATACGCAGTATTTT. Translation gives CASSVATSGGRSRTDTQYF. The V and J genes are TRBV9 and TRBJ2-3; TRBD2 aligns across 11 bases. V was pared by 0 bases and J by 1 base, with 10 bases of the junction left unmatched. The CDR3 is 19 amino acids. Germline V gene data show CDR1 as SGDLS and CDR2 as YYNGEE.

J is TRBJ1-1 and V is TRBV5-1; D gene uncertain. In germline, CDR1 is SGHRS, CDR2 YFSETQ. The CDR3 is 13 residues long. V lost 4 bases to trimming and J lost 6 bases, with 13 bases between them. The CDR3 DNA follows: TGCGCCAGCAGCGTCGGAGGTGGGGCTGAAGCTTTCTTT. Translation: CASSVGGGAEAFF.

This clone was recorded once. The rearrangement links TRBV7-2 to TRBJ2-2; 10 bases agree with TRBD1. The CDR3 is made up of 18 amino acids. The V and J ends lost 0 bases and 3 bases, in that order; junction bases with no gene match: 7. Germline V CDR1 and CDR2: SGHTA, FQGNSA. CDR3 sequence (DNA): TGTGCCAGCAGCTTAGCGGGGACAGGGGTTCCGTACACCGGGGAGCTGTTTTTT. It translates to CASSLAGTGVPYTGELFF. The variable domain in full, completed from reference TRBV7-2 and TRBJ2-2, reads GAGVSQSPSNKVTEKGKDVELRCDPISGHTALYWYRQSLGQGLEFLIYFQGNSAPDKSGLPSDRFSAERTGGSVSTLTIQRTQQEDSAVYLCASSLAGTGVPYTGELFFGEGSRLTVL.

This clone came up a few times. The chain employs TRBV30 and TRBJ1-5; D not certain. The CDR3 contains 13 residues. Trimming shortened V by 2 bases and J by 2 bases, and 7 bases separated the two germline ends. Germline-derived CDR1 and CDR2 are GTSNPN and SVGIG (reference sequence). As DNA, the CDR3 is TGTGCCTGGAGTTTACTGGGCAATCAGCCCCAGCATTTT. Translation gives CAWSLLGNQPQHF.

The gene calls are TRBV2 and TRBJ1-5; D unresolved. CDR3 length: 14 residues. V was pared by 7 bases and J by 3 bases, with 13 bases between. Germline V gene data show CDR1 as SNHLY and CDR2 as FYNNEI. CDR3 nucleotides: TGTGCCAGCAAGGCGCGGGCAGTCAATCAGCCCCAGCATTTT. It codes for CASKARAVNQPQHF.

CDR3 protein: CASSLVGNRYEQYF. CDR3 nucleotide sequence: TGTGCCAGCAGCCTTGTCGGGAATAGGTACGAGCAGTACTTC. V usage is TRBV5-4 and J usage is TRBJ2-7, with D possibly matching TRBD2 (5 bases). Germline V gene lookup returns CDR1 SGHNT and CDR2 YYREEE (reference sequence). The length of the CDR3 is 14 residues. Trimming took off 4 bases at V and 4 bases at J, with 15 bases between the two ends.

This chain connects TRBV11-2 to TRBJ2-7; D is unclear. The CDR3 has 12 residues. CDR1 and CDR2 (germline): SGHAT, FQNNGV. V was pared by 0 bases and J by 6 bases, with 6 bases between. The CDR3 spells CASSLDRSEQYF. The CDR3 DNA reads TGTGCCAGCAGCTTAGATCGGTCCGAGCAGTACTTC.

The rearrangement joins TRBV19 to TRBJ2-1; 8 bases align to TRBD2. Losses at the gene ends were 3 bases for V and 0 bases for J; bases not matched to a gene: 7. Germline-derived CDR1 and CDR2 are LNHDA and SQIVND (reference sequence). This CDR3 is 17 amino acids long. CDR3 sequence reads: CASSMRGAASSYNEQFF. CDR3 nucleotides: TGTGCCAGTAGTATGCGGGGGGCTGCGAGCTCCTACAATGAGCAGTTCTTC.

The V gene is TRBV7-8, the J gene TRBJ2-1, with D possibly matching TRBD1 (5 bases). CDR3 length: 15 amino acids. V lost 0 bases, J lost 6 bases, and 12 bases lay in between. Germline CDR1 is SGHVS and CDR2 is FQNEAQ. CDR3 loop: CASSLAGQYSNEQFF. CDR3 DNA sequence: TGTGCCAGCAGCTTAGCGGGGCAGTATTCCAATGAGCAGTTCTTC.

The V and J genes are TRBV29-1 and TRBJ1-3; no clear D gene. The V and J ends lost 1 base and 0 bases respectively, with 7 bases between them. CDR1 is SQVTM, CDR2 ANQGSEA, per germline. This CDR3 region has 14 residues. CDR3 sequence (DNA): TGCAGCGTTGAAGCTTCACCCTCTGGAAACACCATATATTTT. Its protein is CSVEASPSGNTIYF.

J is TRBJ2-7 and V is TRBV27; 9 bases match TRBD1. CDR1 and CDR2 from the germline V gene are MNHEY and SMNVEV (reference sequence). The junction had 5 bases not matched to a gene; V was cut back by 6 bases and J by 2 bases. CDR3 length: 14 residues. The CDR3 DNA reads TGTGCCAGCAGCCGGACAGGGGAAACCTACGAGCAGTACTTC. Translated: CASSRTGETYEQYF.

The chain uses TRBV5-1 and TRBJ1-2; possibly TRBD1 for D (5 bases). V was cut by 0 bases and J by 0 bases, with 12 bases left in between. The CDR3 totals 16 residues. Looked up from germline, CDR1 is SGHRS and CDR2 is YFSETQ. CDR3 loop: CASSLGRDGANYGYTF. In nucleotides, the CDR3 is TGCGCCAGCAGCTTGGGAAGGGACGGAGCTAACTATGGCTACACCTTC.

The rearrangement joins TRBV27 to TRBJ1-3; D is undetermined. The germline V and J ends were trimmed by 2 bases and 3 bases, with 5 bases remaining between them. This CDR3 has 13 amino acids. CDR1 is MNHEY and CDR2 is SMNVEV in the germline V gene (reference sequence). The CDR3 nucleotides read TGTGCCAGCAGTTTACGGCTTGGAAACACCATATATTTT. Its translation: CASSLRLGNTIYF.

The CDR3, as DNA: TGTGCCAGCAGTCCTTCGGGGGGGGTCAGCACAGATACGCAGTATTTT. It yields the protein CASSPSGGVSTDTQYF. The rearrangement uses TRBV2 and TRBJ2-3, with 8 bases identical to TRBD2. Trimming took 5 bases from V and 0 from J; bases not matched to a gene: 7. CDR3 length: 16 residues. CDR1 is SNHLY, CDR2 FYNNEI, per germline.

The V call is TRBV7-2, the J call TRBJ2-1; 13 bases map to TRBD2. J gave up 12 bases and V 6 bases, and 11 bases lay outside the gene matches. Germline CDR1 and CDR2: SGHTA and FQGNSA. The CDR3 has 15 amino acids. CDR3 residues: CASSSMGTSGMGQFF. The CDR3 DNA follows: TGTGCCAGCAGTTCGATGGGGACTAGCGGGATGGGGCAGTTCTTC.